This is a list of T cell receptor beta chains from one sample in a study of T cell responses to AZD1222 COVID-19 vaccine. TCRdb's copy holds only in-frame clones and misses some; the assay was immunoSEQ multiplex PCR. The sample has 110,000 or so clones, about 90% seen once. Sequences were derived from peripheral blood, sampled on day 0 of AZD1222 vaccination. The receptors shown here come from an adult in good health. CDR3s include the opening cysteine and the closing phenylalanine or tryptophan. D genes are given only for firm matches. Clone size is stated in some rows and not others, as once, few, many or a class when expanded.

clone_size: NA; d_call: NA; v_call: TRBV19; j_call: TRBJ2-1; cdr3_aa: CATRRGGAYSYNEQFF; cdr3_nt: TGTGCCACACGTAGAGGAGGGGCCTACTCCTACAATGAGCAGTTCTTC
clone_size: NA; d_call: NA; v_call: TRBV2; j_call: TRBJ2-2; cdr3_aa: CASSVITGGELFF; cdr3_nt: TGTGCCAGCAGTGTTATCACTGGAGGGGAGCTGTTTTTT
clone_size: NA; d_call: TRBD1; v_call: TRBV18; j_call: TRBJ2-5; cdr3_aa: CASSPRDRAQTQYF; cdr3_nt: TGTGCCAGCTCACCAAGGGACAGGGCCCAGACCCAGTACTTC
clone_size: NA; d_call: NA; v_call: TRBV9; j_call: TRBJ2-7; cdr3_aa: CASSVGLPGEQYF; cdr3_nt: TGTGCCAGCAGCGTGGGCCTGCCTGGCGAGCAGTACTTC
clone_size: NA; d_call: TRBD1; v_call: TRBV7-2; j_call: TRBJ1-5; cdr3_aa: CASSSGQRDYSNQPQHF; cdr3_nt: TGTGCCAGCAGCTCGGGACAGAGGGACTATAGCAATCAGCCCCAGCATTTT
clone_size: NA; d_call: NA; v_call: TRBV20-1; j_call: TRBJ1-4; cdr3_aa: CSASPLGGLLSEKLFF; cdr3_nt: TGCAGTGCTAGTCCTCTCGGGGGCCTCCTATCTGAAAAACTGTTTTTT
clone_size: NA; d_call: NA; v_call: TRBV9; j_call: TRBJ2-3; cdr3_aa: CASSSEDTDTQYF; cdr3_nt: TGTGCCAGCAGCTCTGAGGACACAGATACGCAGTATTTT
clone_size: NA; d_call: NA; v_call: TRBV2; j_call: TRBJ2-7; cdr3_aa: CASSEAVITDEQYF; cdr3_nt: TGTGCCAGCAGTGAAGCGGTCATCACGGACGAGCAGTACTTC
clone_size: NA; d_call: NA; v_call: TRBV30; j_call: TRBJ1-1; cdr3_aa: CAWSVTRQVLQMNTEAFF; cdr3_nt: TGTGCCTGGAGTGTAACGCGACAGGTCCTACAAATGAACACTGAAGCTTTCTTT
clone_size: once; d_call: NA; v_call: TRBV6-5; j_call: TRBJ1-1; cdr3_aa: CASSSQTGFSEAFF; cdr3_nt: TGTGCCAGCAGTTCCCAAACAGGGTTCTCTGAAGCTTTCTTT
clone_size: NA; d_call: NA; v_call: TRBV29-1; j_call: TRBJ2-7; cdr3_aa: CSVEDDYSYEQYF; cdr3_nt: TGCAGCGTTGAGGACGATTACTCCTACGAGCAGTACTTC
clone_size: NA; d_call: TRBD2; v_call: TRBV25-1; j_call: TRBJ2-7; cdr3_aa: CASRVAGGYEQYF; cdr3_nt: TGTGCCAGCAGAGTCGCGGGAGGCTACGAGCAGTACTTC
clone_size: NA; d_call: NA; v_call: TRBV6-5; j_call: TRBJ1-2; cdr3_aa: CASGPGAIGYTF; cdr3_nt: TGTGCCAGCGGACCCGGGGCTATCGGCTACACCTTC
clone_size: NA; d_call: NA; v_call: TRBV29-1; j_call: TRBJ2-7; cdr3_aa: CSVGLWTGASYEQYF; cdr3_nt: TGCAGCGTTGGACTCTGGACCGGGGCGTCCTACGAGCAGTACTTC
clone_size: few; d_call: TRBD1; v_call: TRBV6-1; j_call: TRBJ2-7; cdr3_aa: CASSERQGAYEQYF; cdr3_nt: TGTGCCAGCAGTGAAAGACAGGGTGCCTACGAGCAGTACTTC
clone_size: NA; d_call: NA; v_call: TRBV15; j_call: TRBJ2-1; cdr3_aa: CASSLGRLRRHEQFF; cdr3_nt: TGTGCCTCTAGCCTGGGTCGCCTTAGAAGGCATGAGCAGTTCTTC
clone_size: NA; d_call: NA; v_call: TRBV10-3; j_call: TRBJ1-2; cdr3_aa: CAISAREVALYGYTF; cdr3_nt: TGTGCCATCAGTGCCCGGGAGGTCGCGCTCTATGGCTACACCTTC
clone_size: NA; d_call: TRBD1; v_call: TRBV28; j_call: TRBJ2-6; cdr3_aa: CASSPPIGQGTGANVLTF; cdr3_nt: TGTGCCAGCAGTCCCCCTATCGGACAGGGGACTGGGGCCAACGTCCTGACTTTC
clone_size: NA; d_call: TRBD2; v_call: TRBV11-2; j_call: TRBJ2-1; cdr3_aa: CASSNRMGLAGVPYNEQFF; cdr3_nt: TGTGCCAGCAGCAACCGAATGGGACTAGCGGGAGTCCCCTACAATGAGCAGTTCTTC
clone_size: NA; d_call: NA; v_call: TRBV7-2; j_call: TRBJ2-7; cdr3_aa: CASGKGGLTYEQYF; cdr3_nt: TGTGCCAGCGGGAAAGGGGGGCTCACCTACGAGCAGTACTTC
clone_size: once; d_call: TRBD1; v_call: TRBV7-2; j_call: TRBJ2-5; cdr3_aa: CASRVQTGGMETQYF; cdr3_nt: TGTGCCAGCAGGGTGCAGACAGGGGGGATGGAGACCCAGTACTTC
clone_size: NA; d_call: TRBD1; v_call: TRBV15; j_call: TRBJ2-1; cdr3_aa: CATSRPGQGSYNEQFF; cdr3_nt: TGTGCCACCAGCAGACCAGGACAGGGCTCCTACAATGAGCAGTTCTTC
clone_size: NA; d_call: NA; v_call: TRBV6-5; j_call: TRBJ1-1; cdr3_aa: CASTPLRDVGSEAFF; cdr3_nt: TGTGCCAGCACCCCCCTGAGGGACGTGGGGTCCGAAGCTTTCTTT
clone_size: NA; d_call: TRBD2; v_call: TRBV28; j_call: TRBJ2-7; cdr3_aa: CASFSSGNYEQYF; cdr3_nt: TGTGCCAGCTTTTCTAGCGGGAACTACGAGCAGTACTTC
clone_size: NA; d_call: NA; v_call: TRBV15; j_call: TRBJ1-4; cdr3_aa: CATSRVSPRGDEKLFF; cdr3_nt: TGTGCCACCAGCAGAGTTTCCCCGCGAGGGGATGAAAAACTGTTTTTT
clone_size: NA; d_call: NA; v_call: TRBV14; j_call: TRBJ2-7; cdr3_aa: CASSQAPQGHFYEQYF; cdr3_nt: TGTGCCAGCAGCCAAGCCCCCCAGGGGCACTTCTACGAGCAGTACTTC
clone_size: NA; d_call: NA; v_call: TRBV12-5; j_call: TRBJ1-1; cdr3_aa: CASGLVGTYTEAFF; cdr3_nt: TGTGCTAGTGGTTTGGTAGGGACCTACACTGAAGCTTTCTTT
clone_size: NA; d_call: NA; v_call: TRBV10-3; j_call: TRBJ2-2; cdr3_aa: CAISVGLGVQTPGELFF; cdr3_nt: TGTGCCATCAGTGTGGGGTTAGGGGTCCAAACACCCGGGGAGCTGTTTTTT
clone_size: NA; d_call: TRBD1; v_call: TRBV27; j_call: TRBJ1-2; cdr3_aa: CASSSRRTDRAYGYTF; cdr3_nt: TGTGCCAGCAGTTCAAGAAGAACCGACAGGGCCTATGGCTACACCTTC
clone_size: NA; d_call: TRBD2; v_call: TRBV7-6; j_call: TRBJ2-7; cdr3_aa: CASSLGRLAGGPYEQYF; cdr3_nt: TGTGCCAGCAGCTTAGGGCGTCTAGCGGGAGGGCCATACGAGCAGTACTTC
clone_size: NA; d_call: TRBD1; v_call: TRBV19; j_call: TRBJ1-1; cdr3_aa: CASRRPGAGGKRGYTEAFF; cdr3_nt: TGTGCCAGTAGACGCCCAGGGGCAGGGGGCAAAAGAGGCTACACTGAAGCTTTCTTT
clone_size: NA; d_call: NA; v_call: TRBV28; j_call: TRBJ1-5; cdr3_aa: CASSLTFTGANQPQHF; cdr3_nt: TGTGCCAGCAGTTTAACTTTTACAGGAGCAAATCAGCCCCAGCATTTT
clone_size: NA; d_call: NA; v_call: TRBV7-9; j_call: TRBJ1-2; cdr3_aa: CASSLDARGVNGYTF; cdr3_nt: TGTGCCAGCAGCCTAGACGCGAGGGGGGTGAATGGCTACACCTTC